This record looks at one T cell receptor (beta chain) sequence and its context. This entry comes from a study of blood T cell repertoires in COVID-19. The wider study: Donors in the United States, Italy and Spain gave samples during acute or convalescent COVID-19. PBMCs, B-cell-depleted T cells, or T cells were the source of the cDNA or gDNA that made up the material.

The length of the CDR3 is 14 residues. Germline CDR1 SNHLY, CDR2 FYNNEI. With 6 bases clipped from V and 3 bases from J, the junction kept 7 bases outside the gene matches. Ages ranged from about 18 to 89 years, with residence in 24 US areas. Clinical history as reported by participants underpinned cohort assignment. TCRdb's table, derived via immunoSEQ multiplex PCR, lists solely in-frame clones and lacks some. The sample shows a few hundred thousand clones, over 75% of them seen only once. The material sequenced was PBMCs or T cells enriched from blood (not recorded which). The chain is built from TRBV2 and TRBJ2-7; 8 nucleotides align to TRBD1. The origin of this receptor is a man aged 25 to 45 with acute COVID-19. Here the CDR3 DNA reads TGTGCCAGCAGAGGACAGGGAACTTTCTACGAGCAGTACTTC. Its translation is CASRGQGTFYEQYF.